This paragraph covers one T cell receptor (beta chain) sequence. This entry is derived from a study of blood T cell repertoires in COVID-19. Trimming removed 3 bases at V and 0 bases at J, with 13 bases between. In germline, CDR1 is SGDLS, CDR2 YYNGEE. The CDR3 totals 16 residues. TCRdb keeps only in-frame clones here, not all; method: immunoSEQ multiplex PCR. This table holds around 250,000 clones, over 75% found once. This sequence joins TRBV9 and TRBJ1-3; D perhaps matches TRBD1 (5 bases). Specimen: peripheral blood. The clonotype was recovered from a human donor in a cohort sampled during active COVID-19. In DNA form, the CDR3 reads TGTGCCAGCAGCGATCGTACAGGAATCTCTGGAAACACCATATATTTT. Protein sequence: CASSDRTGISGNTIYF.